This T cell receptor (beta chain) was retrieved from a study of T cells after yellow fever vaccination (dated by TCRdb to about 2019). As for the study more broadly: The SMART-Seq v4 Ultra Low Input RNA kit was used to prepare libraries from fractions with low cell numbers. Bulk TCR alpha and beta repertoires were sequenced longitudinally to track T-cell clones before and after primary and booster YFV17D yellow fever vaccination. Two healthy male donors, one aged 18 to 30 and one aged 30 to 40 years, made up the cohort. Blood samples were taken at several timepoints before and after primary and secondary immunization, and bulk PBMC replicates and cell subsets were isolated. On the study overall, not on this receptor specifically: Compared with the primary T-cell response, the secondary T-cell response was weaker but faster, peaking on day 5 rather than day 15. Because the study included only a couple of donors, the extent to which the findings can be generalized is limited. After the booster, most of the clones that had expanded following primary vaccination were detected again (just under 97% of CD4 and around 90% of CD8), which suggests that memory was broadly maintained. A small fraction of clonotypes appeared in both the CD4 and CD8 compartments, likely as a result of convergent recombination. FACS-sorted repertoires could contain abundant contaminating clonotypes from the bulk population, so computational filtering was required.

Based on the germline V gene, the CDR1 and CDR2 sequences are LGHNA and YSLEER. The CDR3 contains 15 residues, cysteine and phenylalanine counted. Only the CDR3 region is kept as DNA, spanning 45 bases read in frame from base 1. Trimming removed 0 bases from V and 2 bases from J, leaving 11 bases between the germline ends. The treatment or condition tag for this specimen amounts to: live attenuated yellow fever vaccine strain. PBMCs were isolated from peripheral blood using a standard Ficoll-Paque protocol. Dynabeads CD4 and CD8 positive selection kits were used to isolate CD4 and CD8 T-cell fractions. TriZol was used to extract RNA from bulk PBMCs, CD4 and CD8 fractions, and dextramer-positive and dextramer-negative fractions. This clonotype was detected a few times. Its antigen target is currently unknown. Per-base quality was not reported, and no clone a single base away is much larger than it. TCR cDNA was synthesized by 5'RACE template switching, through which a universal primer site and unique molecular identifiers were introduced. Priming of cDNA synthesis was performed from both the TCR alpha and TCR beta constant segments. Two PCR steps were used to amplify libraries, with sample barcodes and sequencing adapters being added in the second step. Sequencing of the libraries was done on either Illumina HiSeq 2500 (2x100 bp) or NovaSeq (2x150 bp). On the study's bioinformatics: MIGEC was used to demultiplex reads and collapse the reads into UMI consensus sequences, and MiXCR was used for V(D)J alignment. Vaccine-responding clonotypes were defined with edgeR using replicate PBMC samples, requiring FDR below 0.01 and a log2 fold change above 5 up to day 15. Bulk clonotypes were assigned CD4 or CD8 identity according to which sequenced CD4 or CD8 repertoire held them at higher abundance. In-frame beta chains were kept once TCRdb had trimmed the public reads at Q25 with fastp and called clones with MiXCR. All rows with the same CDR3 protein become a single entry with the most common DNA and genes. These V and J calls derive from TCRdb rather than the authors' analysis. This sample gives 65,000 to 90,000 distinct CDR3 sequences in total; about 7.7% of them show up just once. The ten most abundant clones make up 35% to 45% of the sample.

The sample in question was CD8+ T cells sorted from PBMCs, obtained on the day of the yellow fever booster vaccination. The sequence derives from a man younger than 45 who received the YFV17D yellow fever vaccine. The rearrangement joined TRBV4-3 to TRBJ2-7; 6 matching bases give a weak D call of TRBD2. The CDR3 region: CASSQDQGGPYEQYF. Here is the DNA: TGCGCCAGCAGCCAAGACCAGGGAGGCCCCTACGAGCAGTACTTC.